One sample yielded the 2 T cell receptor beta chains listed below, sequenced in a study of early T cells in non-severe SARS-CoV-2 infection. TCRdb passed the 5' RACE reads through MiXCR, listing each CDR3 protein once. The data show around 80,000 distinct CDR3 sequences, 10% seen once. The sequencing used whole blood, collected at baseline. These receptors all stem from an adult who was a healthcare worker with PCR-confirmed SARS-CoV-2 infection or an uninfected control (not recorded which).

Only a few counts were recorded for this clonotype. This chain uses TRBV27 with TRBJ1-2; 8 nucleotides match TRBD1. CDR3 length: 15 amino acids. V trimming: 4 bases; J trimming: 5 bases; junction bases outside the gene matches: 9. The germline V gene has CDR1 MNHEY and CDR2 SMNVEV (reference sequence). CDR3 sequence: CASSSQDRELYGYTF. The CDR3 DNA sequence: TGTGCCAGCAGTTCCCAGGACAGGGAATTATATGGCTACACCTTC.

This clonotype has ten or more counts. This sequence joins TRBV9 and TRBJ2-1; the D is unclear. Germline values: CDR1 SGDLS, CDR2 YYNGEE. Trimming took off 7 bases at V and 4 bases at J, with 12 bases between the two ends. The CDR3 totals 13 residues. CDR3 sequence: CASAVGRYNEQFF. CDR3 coding DNA: TGTGCCAGCGCCGTCGGTAGATACAATGAGCAGTTCTTC.